This TCR beta chain was retrieved from a study of blood T cell repertoires in COVID-19. To note about this clone: This sample includes further DNA sequences coding for the same CDR3.

The CDR3 runs 14 residues. V shed 6 bases, J shed 4 bases, and the junction held 8 bases outside the gene matches. CDR1 is MDHEN and CDR2 is SYDVKM in the germline V gene. Produced via immunoSEQ multiplex PCR; TCRdb's table is partial and in-frame only. The sample gives 150,000 to 180,000 clones, around 85% of which show up once; about 0.63% is in the top ten. The sequence was collected from a man aged 55 to 70 with COVID-19, enrolled during active disease. Sequenced sample: peripheral blood. The V gene is TRBV28, the J gene TRBJ1-2; 7 bases match TRBD1. CDR3 in DNA: TGTGCCAGCAGACCCGGGACAGCCCTCTATGGCTACACCTTC. Encoded protein: CASRPGTALYGYTF.